One and the same sample provided the 2 T cell receptor gamma chains below, sequenced in a study of γδ T cells in repeated Plasmodium falciparum infection. Vgamma9/Vdelta2+ and Vdelta2-negative gammadelta T cells were flow-sorted from PBMC for bulk sequencing. TCRdb ran CATT on the multiplex PCR reads. The sample lists around 25,000 gamma-chain clones; around 3% were seen once. The sequenced sample consisted of gamma-delta T cells from blood. The receptor set was obtained from a pool of human donors (malaria-infected and uninfected, not separated).

This clone turned up a few times. The protein TCRdb gives is from a much larger clone and does not agree with this DNA's translation at residue 8, likely a read error; the protein shown here comes from the DNA. V gene TRGV9 was called; the J gene was not. Per the germline V gene, CDR1 is GITISATS and CDR2 is ISYDGTV (reference sequence). The CDR3 contains 10 residues. The CDR3 spells CALWEVQGLF. In DNA form, the CDR3 reads TGTGCCTTGTGGGAGGTGCAGGGACTCTTT.

This clone was found many times. A read error is likely here: a far larger clone is one base away. The sample carries other DNA sequences with the same CDR3. V gene TRGV9 combines with J gene TRGJP. The CDR3 has 16 amino acids. Germline V lookup: CDR1 GITISATS, CDR2 ISYDGTV (reference sequence). Here the CDR3 reads CALWEYQELGKKIKVF. In DNA, the CDR3 is TGTGCCTTGTGGGAGTATCAAGAGTTGGGTAAAAAAATCAAGGTATTT.